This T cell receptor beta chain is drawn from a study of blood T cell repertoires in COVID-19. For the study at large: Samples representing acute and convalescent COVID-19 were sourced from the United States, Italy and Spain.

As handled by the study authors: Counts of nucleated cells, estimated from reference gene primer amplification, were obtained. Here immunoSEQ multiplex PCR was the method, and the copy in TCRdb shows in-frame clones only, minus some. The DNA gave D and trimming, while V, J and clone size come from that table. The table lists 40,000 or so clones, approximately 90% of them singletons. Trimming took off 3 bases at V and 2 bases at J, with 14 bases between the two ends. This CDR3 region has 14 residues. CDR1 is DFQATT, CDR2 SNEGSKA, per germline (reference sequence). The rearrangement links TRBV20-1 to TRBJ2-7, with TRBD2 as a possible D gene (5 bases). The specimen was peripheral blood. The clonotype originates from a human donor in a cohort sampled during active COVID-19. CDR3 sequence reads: CSASPPSRPYEQYF. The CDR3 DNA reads TGCAGTGCTAGTCCCCCTAGCAGGCCCTACGAGCAGTACTTC.